These 12 T cell receptor beta chains were all obtained from the same sample, sequenced in a study of monozygotic twins with inflammatory bowel disease. TCRdb reprocessed the 5' RACE reads and reports one entry per CDR3 protein, with no DNA. The sample's table shows around 380,000 distinct CDR3 sequences. Sequencing was carried out using blood. The receptors derive from a human donor with ulcerative colitis or Crohn's disease, or a healthy co-twin of an affected twin (not recorded which).

The chain uses TRBV24-1 and TRBJ2-5; TCRdb returns TRBD2, unconfirmable since there is no DNA. The germline V gene encodes CDR1 KGHDR and CDR2 SFDVKD. The CDR3 contains 19 residues. The CDR3 here is CATSDLKLAGYIRRLTQYF.

The chain links TRBV3-1 to TRBJ2-4; TCRdb's D call, TRBD2, is unchecked because there is no DNA. This CDR3 has 16 amino acids. CDR1 and CDR2 from the germline V gene are LGHDT and YNNKEL (reference sequence). The CDR3 loop is CASSRLAGGLGNIQYF.

The chain joins TRBV5-1 to TRBJ1-5. Germline CDR1 SGHRS, CDR2 YFSETQ. This CDR3 region has 14 residues. CDR3: CASSLGGGYQPQHF.

The chain recombines TRBV5-6 with TRBJ1-5. The CDR3 covers 15 residues. Germline V lookup: CDR1 SGHDT, CDR2 YYEEEE. Here the CDR3 reads CASSLAAGLNQPQHF.

The chain has TRBV5-1 and TRBJ2-2; with no DNA, the TCRdb D assignment of TRBD2 cannot be verified. Germline V lookup: CDR1 SGHRS, CDR2 YFSETQ. The CDR3 is 14 residues long. CDR3 amino acids: CASSASGGVGELFF. Supplemented by reference TRBV5-1 and TRBJ2-2, the full variable domain reads KAGVTQTPRYLIKTRGQQVTLSCSPISGHRSVSWYQQTPGQGLQFLFEYFSETQRNKGNFPGRFSGRQFSNSRSEMNVSTLELGDSALYLCASSASGGVGELFFGEGSRLTVL.

The gene calls are TRBV12-3 or TRBV12-4 and TRBJ2-5. The CDR3 covers 12 residues. The CDR3 loop is CASSPDAETQYF.

The rearrangement joins TRBV3-1 to TRBJ1-1. The CDR3 contains 13 residues. The V gene's germline CDR1 is LGHDT and CDR2 YNNKEL (reference sequence). CDR3 in amino acids: CASSQDVVTEAFF.

The chain employs TRBV7-9 and TRBJ2-1; the TRBD1 assignment by TCRdb is unverifiable without DNA. The CDR3 sequence is 14 residues long. CDR1 is SEHNR, CDR2 FQNEAQ, per germline (reference sequence). The CDR3 here is CASNPPVGYWGQFF.

V usage is TRBV2 and J usage is TRBJ2-7; the TRBD2 assignment by TCRdb is unverifiable without DNA. Germline V lookup: CDR1 SNHLY, CDR2 FYNNEI. The CDR3 extends over 13 amino acids. The CDR3 spells CASSPGLDYEQYF.

This chain links TRBV6-1 with TRBJ1-1; there is no DNA to check the TCRdb D call of TRBD1. Germline assignment: CDR1 MNHNS and CDR2 SASEGT. The CDR3 contains 14 residues. The CDR3 here is CASTVTATNTEAFF.

This rearrangement joins TRBV5-1 to TRBJ2-5. Per germline, CDR1 SGHRS and CDR2 YFSETQ. The CDR3 consists of 15 residues. The CDR3 spells CASSLDRNPRRTQYF. The full variable domain, rest sourced from reference TRBV5-1 and TRBJ2-5, is KAGVTQTPRYLIKTRGQQVTLSCSPISGHRSVSWYQQTPGQGLQFLFEYFSETQRNKGNFPGRFSGRQFSNSRSEMNVSTLELGDSALYLCASSLDRNPRRTQYFGPGTRLLVL.

The chain combines TRBV18 with TRBJ2-7; TCRdb calls TRBD2, which cannot be checked without DNA. Germline V gene sequence: CDR1 KGHSH, CDR2 LQKENI. This CDR3 region has 15 residues. The CDR3 spells CASSPRDSGAYEQYF.